This entry lists 3 T cell receptor beta chains sequenced from one sample in a study of patients and donors after allogeneic stem cell transplantation. TCRdb analysed the RT-PCR reads with MiXCR anew, one entry per CDR3 protein. The table lists under 200,000 distinct CDR3 sequences, nearly 25% of them singletons. Specimen: blood, either unsorted or a sorted T cell fraction (not recorded which). The source is a human donor who was either an allogeneic HSCT recipient or a stem cell or donor lymphocyte infusion donor (not recorded which). It is not recorded whose cells these are; they may come from a transplant donor.

This clonotype was counted a few times. The rearrangement links TRBV6-5 to TRBJ1-4; 8 nucleotides align to TRBD1. The germline V gene has CDR1 MNHEY and CDR2 SVGAGI. Trimming removed 6 bases from V and 6 bases from J; junction bases left unmatched: 6. The CDR3 totals 14 residues. CDR3 sequence (DNA): TGTGCCAGCAGGCAGACAGGGGCAGATGAAAAACTGTTTTTT. The encoded protein is CASRQTGADEKLFF.

This CDR3 is CASSARINYGYTF. The CDR3 coding sequence is TGTGCCAGCAGCGCCAGGATTAACTATGGCTACACCTTC. The chain is built from TRBV9 and TRBJ1-2, with D unresolved. Per the germline V gene, CDR1 is SGDLS and CDR2 is YYNGEE. V was pared by 3 bases and J by 1 base, with 7 bases between. This CDR3 spans 13 amino acids.

This clonotype was seen more than once but under ten times. The chain is built from TRBV5-1 and TRBJ2-3; 11 nucleotides line up with TRBD2. After removal of 4 bases from V and 10 bases from J, the junction contained 14 bases not matched to a gene. Germline loops: CDR1 SGHRS, CDR2 YFSETQ. This CDR3 comprises 16 residues. CDR3: CASSPQGLAGGYPQYF. DNA of the CDR3: TGCGCCAGCAGCCCCCAGGGCTTAGCGGGAGGGTATCCGCAGTATTTT. Filled out from reference TRBV5-1 and TRBJ2-3, the complete variable domain reads KAGVTQTPRYLIKTRGQQVTLSCSPISGHRSVSWYQQTPGQGLQFLFEYFSETQRNKGNFPGRFSGRQFSNSRSEMNVSTLELGDSALYLCASSPQGLAGGYPQYFGPGTRLTVL.